This T cell receptor (beta chain) stems from a study of T cell changes during pregnancy in multiple sclerosis. The germline CDR1 and CDR2 sequences are LGHNT and FRNRAP. With V trimmed by 5 bases and J by 4 bases, 10 bases remained unmatched. The CDR3 contains 15 residues. Only in-frame clones appear in the TCRdb table, and some are missing; sequencing was by immunoSEQ multiplex PCR. The sample includes tens of thousands of clones, 90% to 95% seen only once; the top ten take 0.37%. This receptor was identified in a female donor in good health, enrolled as a control in a pregnancy study. The chain carries TRBV12-5 and TRBJ1-2; 7 positions match TRBD1. Material: CD4+ T cells from peripheral blood mononuclear cells, obtained in the third trimester of pregnancy. The CDR3 protein is CASGQPTGRTYGYTF. CDR3 bases: TGTGCTAGTGGTCAACCGACAGGGCGAACCTATGGCTACACCTTC.